What follows describes a single TCR beta chain. Its antigen is unknown. The V gene's germline CDR1 is MNHEY and CDR2 SVGAGI. The CDR3 runs to 11 residues. V lost 5 bases, J lost 7 bases, and 1 base stayed unmatched. TCRdb's copy holds only in-frame clones and misses some; the assay was immunoSEQ multiplex PCR. The sample includes roughly 130,000 clones, around 94% seen only once; the top ten take over 6.5%. The sample is drawn from a study of T cell responses to AZD1222 COVID-19 vaccine. Study-wide results and caveats: Only a handful of AZD1222 recipients tested seropositive at baseline. Donors skewed white British and female; clonal diversity was possibly underestimated. Once two AZD1222 doses were given, Spike-specific TCR breadth and depth went up. Only after the peak T cell response were repertoires sampled.

This chain connects TRBV6-5 to TRBJ1-2; TRBD1 agrees at 7 bases. The TCR originated in an adult in good health. The sample was peripheral blood, taken on day 0 of AZD1222 vaccination. The CDR3 nucleotides are TGTGCCAGCAGTAACAGGGGTGGCTACACCTTC. Translating it yields CASSNRGGYTF.